The rows below give T cell receptor beta chains drawn from one sample of a study of cytomegalovirus exposure and HLA in healthy donors. Only in-frame clones appear in the TCRdb table, and some are missing; sequencing was by immunoSEQ multiplex PCR. The sample shows roughly 150,000 clones, about 85% of them seen only once. Sequenced material: PBMCs. The receptors here all came from a man aged 25 to 40 in good health and CMV-seropositive. The CDR3 runs from the conserved cysteine through the conserved F or W. Size tells how often a clone was seen (once, few, many) or the class of an expanded clone, and some rows leave it out.

clone size	J gene	V gene	CDR3 protein
NA	TRBJ2-1	TRBV7-2	CASSQTVFPNNEQFF
NA	TRBJ2-1	TRBV7-9	CASTDSGGTWNEQFF
NA	TRBJ1-5	TRBV2	CASSGQYNQPQHF
once	TRBJ2-4	TRBV21-1	CASTPNPEGAKNIQYF
NA	TRBJ2-1	TRBV5-7	CASSTGLARYNEQFF
NA	TRBJ1-5	TRBV19	CASSIEGVYSNQPQHF
NA	TRBJ2-5	TRBV9	CASSDRAIVGIETQYF
NA	TRBJ2-3	TRBV7-9	CASSSGDDTQYF
NA	TRBJ2-5	TRBV20-1	CSANGRETQYF
NA	TRBJ2-6	TRBV4-3	CASSQDGLAGSGANVLTF
few	TRBJ1-1	TRBV14	CASSQDWGVMKNTEAFF
NA	TRBJ2-7	TRBV10-3	CAIRTGGGSYEQYF
once	TRBJ1-3	TRBV7-2	CASSLQGSSASGNTIYF
NA	TRBJ2-5	TRBV7-9	CASSSRQGAETQYF
NA	TRBJ1-2	TRBV18	CASSPAQANYGYTF
few	TRBJ1-1	TRBV6-5	CASRPRQANTEAFF
NA	TRBJ1-5	TRBV10-3	CAISERGGDQPQHF
NA	TRBJ2-2	TRBV7-9	CSTDRSTGELFF
NA	NA	TRBV7-2	CASSLAGTSGSYEQYF
NA	TRBJ2-2	TRBV2	CASSFVGEGTGELFF
few	TRBJ2-2	TRBV2	CASSGFTGELFF
NA	TRBJ2-7	TRBV5-1	CASSFGGVPGTGGAYEQYF
NA	TRBJ2-3	TRBV7-6	CASSPRGQDGLDTQYF
once	TRBJ2-1	TRBV7-8	CASSLYVGGGPYNEQFF
few	TRBJ2-5	TRBV2	CASSRDSGISARGTQYF
few	TRBJ1-1	TRBV18	CASSPPGRNTEAFF
NA	TRBJ2-3	TRBV7-3	CASSLRLGLAPFVEGVTDTQYF
NA	TRBJ1-2	TRBV9	CASSPIPGNGYTF
NA	TRBJ2-5	TRBV7-9	CASSLYTGEETQYF
NA	TRBJ2-5	TRBV27	CASSLRGEGVETQYF
NA	TRBJ2-7	TRBV11-3	CASSRARDEQYF
NA	TRBJ2-1	TRBV9	CASSPQGLAGAYNEQFF
NA	TRBJ1-4	TRBV7-9	CASRQTGSEGEKLFF
NA	TRBJ2-3	TRBV7-3	CASSVGLSTDTQYF
NA	TRBJ2-2	TRBV11-2	CASSQGLAGVNGELFF
NA	TRBJ1-2	TRBV7-9	CASSLIMTGEDGYTF
few	TRBJ1-1	TRBV2	CASSRQGLNTEAFF
few	TRBJ1-1	TRBV7-8	CASSLFPGSVTEAFF
once	TRBJ1-3	TRBV30	CAWSVAQSGNTIYF
NA	TRBJ2-1	TRBV4-3	CASSQDNPSGRYNEQFF
NA	TRBJ2-3	TRBV19	CASSMGSSGSISDTQYF
NA	TRBJ2-1	TRBV28	CASSFGTSGGLEQFF
NA	TRBJ2-1	TRBV11-3	CASSLTSGNEQFF
NA	TRBJ1-1	TRBV5-1	CASSFETGDMNTEAFF
NA	TRBJ2-2	TRBV7-3	CASSFSGRDTGELFF
NA	TRBJ2-1	TRBV18	CASARLGTGDSYNEQFF
once	TRBJ2-7	TRBV20-1	CTDRPHEQYF
NA	NA	TRBV11-3	CASSPGGDRAYEQYF
few	TRBJ2-7	TRBV6-5	CASSSPAEALYEQYF
NA	TRBJ2-3	TRBV9	CASSDGLAGDVDTQYF
NA	TRBJ2-1	TRBV5-1	CASNPTWRTGRGLSYNEQFF
NA	TRBJ2-5	TRBV5-1	CASSPSSQETQYF
NA	TRBJ2-2	TRBV19	CASSLGQPNTGELFF
NA	TRBJ2-1	TRBV11-3	CASSSYLGLAVNEQFF
NA	TRBJ2-1	TRBV4-2	CASSQAPQGGGLAGGHEQFF
NA	TRBJ2-6	TRBV5-1	CASRGQPQGTGANVLTF
once	TRBJ1-1	TRBV7-8	CASSSHPDTEAFF
NA	TRBJ2-2	TRBV2	CASSDPREAGELFF